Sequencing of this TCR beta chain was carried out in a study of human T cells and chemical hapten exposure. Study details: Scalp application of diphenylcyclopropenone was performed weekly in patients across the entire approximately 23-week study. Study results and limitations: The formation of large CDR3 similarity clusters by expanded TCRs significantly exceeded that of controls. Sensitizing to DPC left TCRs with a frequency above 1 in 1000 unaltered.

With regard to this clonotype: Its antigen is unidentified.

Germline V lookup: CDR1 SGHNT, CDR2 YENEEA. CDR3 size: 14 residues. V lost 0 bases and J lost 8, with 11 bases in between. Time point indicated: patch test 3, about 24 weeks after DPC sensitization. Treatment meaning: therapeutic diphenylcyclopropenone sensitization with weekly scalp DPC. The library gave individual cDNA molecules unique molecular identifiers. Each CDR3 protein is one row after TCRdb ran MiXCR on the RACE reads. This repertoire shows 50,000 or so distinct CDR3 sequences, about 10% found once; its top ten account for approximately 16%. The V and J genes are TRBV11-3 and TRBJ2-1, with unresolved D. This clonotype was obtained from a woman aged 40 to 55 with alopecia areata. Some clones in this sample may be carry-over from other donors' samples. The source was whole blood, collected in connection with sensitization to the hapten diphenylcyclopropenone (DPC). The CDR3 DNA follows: TGTGCCAGCAGCTTAGATGTGGGAATTGATGAGCAGTTCTTC. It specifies CASSLDVGIDEQFF.